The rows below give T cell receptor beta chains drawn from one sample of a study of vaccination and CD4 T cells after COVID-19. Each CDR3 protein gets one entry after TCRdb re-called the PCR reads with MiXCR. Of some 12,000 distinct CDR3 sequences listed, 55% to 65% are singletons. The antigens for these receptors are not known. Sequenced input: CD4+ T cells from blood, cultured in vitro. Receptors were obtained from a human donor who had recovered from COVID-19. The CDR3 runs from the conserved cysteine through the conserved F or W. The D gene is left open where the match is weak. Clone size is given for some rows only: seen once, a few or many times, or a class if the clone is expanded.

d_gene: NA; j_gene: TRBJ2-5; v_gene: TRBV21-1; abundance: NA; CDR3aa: CASSKPIRDIQETQYF; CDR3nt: TGTGCCAGCAGCAAACCTATCCGGGACATCCAAGAGACCCAGTACTTC
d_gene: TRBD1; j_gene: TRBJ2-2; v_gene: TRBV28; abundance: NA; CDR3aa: CASLRDRGTGELFF; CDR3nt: TGTGCCAGTCTCCGGGACAGGGGCACCGGGGAGCTGTTTTTT
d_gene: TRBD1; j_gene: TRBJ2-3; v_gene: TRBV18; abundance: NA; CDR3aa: CASSPVDRGYTDTQYF; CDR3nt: TGTGCCAGCTCACCCGTAGACAGGGGGTACACAGATACGCAGTATTTT
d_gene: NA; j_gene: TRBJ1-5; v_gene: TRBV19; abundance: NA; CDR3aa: CASSNGAEQPQHF; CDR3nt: TGTGCCAGTAGTAACGGGGCAGAGCAGCCCCAGCATTTT
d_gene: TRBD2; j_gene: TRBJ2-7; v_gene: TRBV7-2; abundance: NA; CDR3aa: CASSPGLAGAYEQYF; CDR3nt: TGTGCCAGCAGCCCCGGACTAGCGGGAGCCTACGAGCAGTACTTC
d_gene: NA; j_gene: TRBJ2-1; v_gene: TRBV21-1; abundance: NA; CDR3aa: CAKRTRVSSYNEQFF; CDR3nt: TGTGCCAAACGCACCAGGGTGAGCTCCTACAATGAGCAGTTCTTC
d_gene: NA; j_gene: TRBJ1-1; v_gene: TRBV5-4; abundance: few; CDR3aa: CASSPFTYTEAFF; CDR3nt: TGTGCCAGCAGCCCCTTCACCTACACTGAAGCTTTCTTT
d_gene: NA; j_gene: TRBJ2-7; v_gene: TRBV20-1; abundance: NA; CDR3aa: CSARDPGYEQYF; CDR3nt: TGCAGTGCTAGAGATCCCGGCTACGAGCAGTACTTC
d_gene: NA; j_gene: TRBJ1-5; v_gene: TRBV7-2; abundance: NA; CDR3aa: CASSLVTGSYSNQPQHF; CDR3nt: TGTGCCAGCAGCTTAGTTACAGGGTCATATAGCAATCAGCCCCAGCATTTT
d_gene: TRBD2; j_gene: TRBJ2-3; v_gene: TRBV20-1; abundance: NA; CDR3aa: CSARTLRTSGRSDTQYF; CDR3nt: TGCAGTGCTAGAACTTTACGGACTAGCGGGAGATCCGATACGCAGTATTTT
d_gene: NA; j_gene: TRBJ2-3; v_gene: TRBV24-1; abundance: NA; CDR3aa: CATKQSDTQYF; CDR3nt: TGTGCCACAAAACAGAGTGATACGCAGTATTTT
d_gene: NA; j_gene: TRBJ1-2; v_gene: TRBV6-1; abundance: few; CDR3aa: CASTLGGTYGYTF; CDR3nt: TGTGCCAGCACTCTAGGGGGTACCTATGGCTACACCTTC
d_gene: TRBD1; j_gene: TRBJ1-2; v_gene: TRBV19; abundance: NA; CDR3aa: CASSLGQGKCTF; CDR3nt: TGTGCCAGTAGCCTCGGACAGGGAAAGTGCACCTTC
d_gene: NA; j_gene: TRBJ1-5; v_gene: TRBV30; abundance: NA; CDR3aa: CAWSLDSNQPQHF; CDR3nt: TGTGCCTGGAGCCTAGATAGCAATCAGCCCCAGCATTTT
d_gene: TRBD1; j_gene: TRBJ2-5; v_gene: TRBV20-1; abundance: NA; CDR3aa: CSATGQGQETQYF; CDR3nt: TGCAGTGCTACCGGACAGGGCCAAGAGACCCAGTACTTC
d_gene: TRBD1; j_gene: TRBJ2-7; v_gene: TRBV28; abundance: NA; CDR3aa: CASRSTGTAIYEQYF; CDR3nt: TGTGCCAGCAGGTCGACCGGGACAGCAATCTACGAGCAGTACTTC
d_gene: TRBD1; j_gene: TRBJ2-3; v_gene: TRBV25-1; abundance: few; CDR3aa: CASAKPGTGGTDTQYF; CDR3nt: TGTGCCAGCGCAAAACCCGGGACAGGGGGCACAGATACGCAGTATTTT